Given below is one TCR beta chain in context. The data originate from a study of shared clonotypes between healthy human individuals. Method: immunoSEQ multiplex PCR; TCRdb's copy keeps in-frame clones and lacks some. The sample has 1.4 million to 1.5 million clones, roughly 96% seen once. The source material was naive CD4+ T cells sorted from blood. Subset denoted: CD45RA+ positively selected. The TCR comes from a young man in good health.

CDR3 residues: CASSLVSSGRPTDTQYF. Written as DNA, the CDR3 is TGTGCCAGCAGCTTAGTTAGTAGCGGGAGACCCACAGATACGCAGTATTTT. The chain is built from TRBV7-9 and TRBJ2-3, with TRBD2 matching 9 bases. This CDR3 region has 17 residues. V lost 1 base and J lost 2; bases outside the gene matches: 7. Germline loops: CDR1 SEHNR, CDR2 FQNEAQ (reference sequence).